The clone carrying this TCR beta chain was found a few times. The antigen is unknown. The sample originates from a study of T-cell memory formation after mild COVID-19. On the study more broadly: The two donors had largely donor-specific TCR clusters.

It was 5'RACE with constant-segment primers that produced the TCR alpha and TCR beta cDNA libraries, which carried sample barcodes and UMIs. TCRdb reanalysed the 5' RACE reads using MiXCR and keeps one entry per CDR3 protein. The sample holds under 90,000 distinct CDR3 sequences, about 15% seen once. Study outcomes and limitations: Cross-reactive memory apparently joined, as some responding clones appeared in pre-infection memory. Clones shrinking from day 15 to 85 showed even CD4/CD8 mixes; later expanders tilted CD4+.

Sequencing input: PBMCs or a T cell subset sorted from them (not recorded which). The sequence came from an adult woman who had mild COVID-19 (a few samples of this study predate the infection). Cell type and time point are not known.

The CDR3 region has the DNA TGTGCCAGCAGCTCCTACCAGACAGGGGAAGATGGCTACACCTTC. Protein product: CASSSYQTGEDGYTF. V usage is TRBV7-6 and J usage is TRBJ1-2, with 8 positions matching TRBD1. The V gene's germline CDR1 is SGHVS and CDR2 FNYEAQ. V lost 4 bases, J lost 6 bases, and 10 bases stayed unmatched. This CDR3 region has 15 residues.